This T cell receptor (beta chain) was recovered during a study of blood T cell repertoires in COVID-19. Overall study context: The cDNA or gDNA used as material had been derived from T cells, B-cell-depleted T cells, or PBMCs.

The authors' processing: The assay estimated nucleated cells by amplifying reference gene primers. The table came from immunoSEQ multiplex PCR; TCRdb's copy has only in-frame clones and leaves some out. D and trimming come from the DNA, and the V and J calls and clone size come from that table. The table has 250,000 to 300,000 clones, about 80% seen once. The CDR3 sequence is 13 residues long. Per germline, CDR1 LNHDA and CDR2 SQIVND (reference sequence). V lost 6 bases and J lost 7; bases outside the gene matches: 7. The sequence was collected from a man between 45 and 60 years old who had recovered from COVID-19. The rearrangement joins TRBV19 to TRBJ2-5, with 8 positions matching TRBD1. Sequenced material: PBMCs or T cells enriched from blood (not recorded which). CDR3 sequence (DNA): TGTGCCAGTAGCCTATCAGGGGGCGGGACCCAGTACTTC. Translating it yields CASSLSGGGTQYF.